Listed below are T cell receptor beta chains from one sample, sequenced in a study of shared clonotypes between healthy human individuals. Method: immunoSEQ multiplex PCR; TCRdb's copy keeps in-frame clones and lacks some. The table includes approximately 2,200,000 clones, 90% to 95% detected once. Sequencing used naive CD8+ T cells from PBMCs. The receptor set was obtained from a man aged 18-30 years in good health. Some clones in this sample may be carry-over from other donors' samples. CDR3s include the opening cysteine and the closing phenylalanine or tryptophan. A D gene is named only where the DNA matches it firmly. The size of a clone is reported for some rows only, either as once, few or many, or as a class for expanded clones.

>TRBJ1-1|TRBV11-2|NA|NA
TGTGCCAGCAGCGCCGGCGGGCCCCAGCAAGCTTTCTTT
CASSAGGPQQAFF
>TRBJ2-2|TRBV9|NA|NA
TGTGCCAGCAGCCTCAGGACAGCGCTTTTCCAATCCACCGGGGAGCTGTTTTTT
CASSLRTALFQSTGELFF
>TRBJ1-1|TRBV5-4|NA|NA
TGTGCCAGCACCCTTGGGGAGTCGAACACTGAAGCTTTCTTT
CASTLGESNTEAFF
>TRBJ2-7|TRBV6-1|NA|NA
TGTGCCAGCAGTGATCACGCCATCTACTACGAGCAGTGCTTC
CASSDHAIYYEQCF
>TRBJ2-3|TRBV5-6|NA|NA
TGTGCCAGCAGCCCAGAACCGGGATCCCACCTTGTAGATACGCAGTATTTT
CASSPEPGSHLVDTQYF
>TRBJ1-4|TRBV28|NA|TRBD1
TGTGCCAGCAGCCGTCGGGACAGGGGTTCTTCTAATGAAAAACTGTTTTTT
CASSRRDRGSSNEKLFF
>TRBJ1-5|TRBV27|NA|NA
TGTGCCAGCAGACCGGGGGGGAGCAATCAGCCCCAGCATTTT
CASRPGGSNQPQHF
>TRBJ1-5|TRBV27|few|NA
TGTGCCAGCAGTTTGGCGTTGGGGACGGGCAATCAGCCCCAGCATTTT
CASSLALGTGNQPQHF
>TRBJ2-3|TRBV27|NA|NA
TGTGCCAGCTGTCGGGTAGGGGGTACGCAGTATTTT
CASCRVGGTQYF
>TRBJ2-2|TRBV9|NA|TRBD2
TGTGCCAGCAGCGATCTAGCGGACTACGCGAACACCGGGGAGCTGTTTTTT
CASSDLADYANTGELFF
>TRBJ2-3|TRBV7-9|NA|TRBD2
TGTGCCAGCAGCTTAGTCGCCACTAGCGGGAGTGATACGCAGTATTTT
CASSLVATSGSDTQYF
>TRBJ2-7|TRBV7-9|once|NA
TGTGCCAGCAGCTTAGTGCTGGACATCGACGAGCAGTACTTC
CASSLVLDIDEQYF
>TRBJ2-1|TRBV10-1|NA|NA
TGCGCCAGCAGCGAGGGGACTGAGAACAATGAGCAGTTCTTC
CASSEGTENNEQFF
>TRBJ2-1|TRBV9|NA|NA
TGTGCCAGCAGCCCCGTAGTTGAGAGGAGATCCTACAATGAGCAGTTCTTC
CASSPVVERRSYNEQFF
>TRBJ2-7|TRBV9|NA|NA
TGTGCCAGCAGCCCCGTTGGGGGTGGCGCCTACGAGCAGTACTTC
CASSPVGGGAYEQYF